This TCR beta chain was profiled in a study of cytomegalovirus exposure and HLA in healthy donors. The V end was cut by 5 bases, the J end by 7 bases, with 15 bases between. Germline CDR1 reads SGHNT; CDR2 reads YENEEA. The CDR3 is made up of 14 amino acids. The data were produced by immunoSEQ multiplex PCR, yet TCRdb's version contains in-frame clones alone and is incomplete. The sample holds around 86,000 clones, about 93% seen once. V and J are TRBV11-3 and TRBJ1-3; D might be TRBD1 (6 bases). The source material was PBMCs. This TCR was sampled from a woman aged 25 to 45 in good health and CMV-seropositive. Written as DNA, the CDR3 is TGTGCCAGCAGCCTTTCCGGGACACTTAACACCATATATTTT. Translated, it gives CASSLSGTLNTIYF.